This T cell receptor beta chain was recovered during a study of blood T cell repertoires in COVID-19. Study summary: T cells, B-cell-depleted T cells, or PBMCs supplied cDNA or gDNA.

Sequencing was performed with immunoSEQ multiplex PCR; in TCRdb, only in-frame clones are kept and a portion is missing. Of roughly 330,000 clones listed, around 87% are singletons. The participants were between about 18 and 90 years old and came from about two dozen US areas. Donors were grouped by their self-reported clinical history. For recovered donors of Cohort 3, there were two negative PCRs, clearance, or symptom resolution. Germline V lookup: CDR1 LNHDA, CDR2 SQIVND (reference sequence). The V segment lost 3 bases and the J segment 7 bases; nucleotides outside the gene matches: 5. The CDR3 contains 14 residues.

The sequencing sample was made of PBMCs or T cells enriched from blood (not recorded which). This clonotype was sampled from a woman aged 30 to 39 who had recovered from COVID-19. The chain carries TRBV19 and TRBJ2-2; 7 nucleotides align to TRBD2. The CDR3 DNA reads TGTGCCAGTAGTATTTCCGCGGGGGTCGGGGAGCTGTTTTTT. This gives the protein CASSISAGVGELFF.